This T cell receptor (beta chain) was recovered during a study of shared T cell receptors in the human thymus. Assay: immunoSEQ multiplex PCR; the TCRdb copy retains only in-frame clones and omits some. Of 450,000 to 650,000 clones in the sample, approximately 80% were seen once. Germline V gives CDR1 LGHNA, CDR2 YNFKEQ. The V and J ends lost 1 base and 6 bases, in that order; junction bases with no gene match: 9. This CDR3 spans 17 amino acids. The same sample was also studied in work on human thymus T cells. That study reports: Healthy Finnish infants having corrective surgery for congenital heart defects served as donors. Thymus specimens were resections from corrective heart surgery. In thymic and blood repertoires alike, V and J usage looked biased. In unrelated individuals, thymic repertoires overlapped highly, according to related research.

The V call is TRBV4-2, the J call TRBJ2-2; 9 bases align to TRBD2. Source material: thymocytes. This receptor was identified in a boy in the first two years of life with a congenital heart defect. The CDR3 loop reads CASSQGGREGQSGELFF. DNA for the CDR3: TGTGCCAGCAGCCAAGGAGGGCGGGAGGGCCAGTCCGGGGAGCTGTTTTTT.